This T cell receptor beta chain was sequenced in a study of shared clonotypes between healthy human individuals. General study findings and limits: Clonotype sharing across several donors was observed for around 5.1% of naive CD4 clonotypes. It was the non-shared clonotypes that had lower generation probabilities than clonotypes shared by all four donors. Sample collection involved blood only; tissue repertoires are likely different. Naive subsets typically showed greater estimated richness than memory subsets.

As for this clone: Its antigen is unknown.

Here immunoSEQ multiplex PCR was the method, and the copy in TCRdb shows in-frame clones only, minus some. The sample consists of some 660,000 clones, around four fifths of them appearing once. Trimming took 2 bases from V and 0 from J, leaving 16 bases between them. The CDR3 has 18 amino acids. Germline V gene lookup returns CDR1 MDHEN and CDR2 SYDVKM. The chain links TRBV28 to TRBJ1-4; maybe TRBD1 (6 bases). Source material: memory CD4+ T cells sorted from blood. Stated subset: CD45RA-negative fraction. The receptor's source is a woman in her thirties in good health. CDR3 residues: CASSLSRGTPSTNEKLFF. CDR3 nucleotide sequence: TGTGCCAGCAGTTTAAGTAGGGGGACACCTTCAACTAATGAAAAACTGTTTTTT.